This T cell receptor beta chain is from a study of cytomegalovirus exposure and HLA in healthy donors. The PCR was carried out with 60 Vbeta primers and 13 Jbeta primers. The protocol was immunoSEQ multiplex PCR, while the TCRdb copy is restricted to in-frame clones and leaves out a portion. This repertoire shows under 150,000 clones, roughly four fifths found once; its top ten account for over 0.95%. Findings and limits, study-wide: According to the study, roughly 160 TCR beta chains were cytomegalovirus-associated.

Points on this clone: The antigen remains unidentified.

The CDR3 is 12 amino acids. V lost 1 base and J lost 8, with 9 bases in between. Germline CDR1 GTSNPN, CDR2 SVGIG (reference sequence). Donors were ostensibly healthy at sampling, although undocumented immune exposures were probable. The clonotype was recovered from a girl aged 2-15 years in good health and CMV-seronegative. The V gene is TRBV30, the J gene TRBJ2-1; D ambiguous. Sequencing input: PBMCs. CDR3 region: CAWSEAAYEQFF. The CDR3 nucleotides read TGTGCCTGGAGTGAGGCGGCTTATGAGCAGTTCTTC.